The 26 T cell receptor beta chains below come from one sample, sequenced in a study of identical twins. TCRdb reanalysed the 5' RACE reads using MiXCR and keeps one entry per CDR3 protein. The table shows roughly 230,000 distinct CDR3 sequences, with 6.5% to 9.5% occurring only once. These data are also associated with another study on yellow fever vaccine responses in identical twins.

The sequenced material came from CD8+ T cells sorted from blood. These receptors were collected from a woman between 18 and 29 years old in good health.

This clonotype came up a few times. The J gene is TRBJ2-7, the V gene TRBV27, with TRBD2 matching 11 bases. There are 15 residues in the CDR3. In germline, CDR1 is MNHEY, CDR2 SMNVEV (reference sequence). V gave up 3 bases and J gave up 5 bases; unmatched junction bases: 6. CDR3 residues: CASSLVLAGGDEQYF. In DNA, the CDR3 is TGTGCCAGCAGTTTGGTCCTAGCGGGAGGAGACGAGCAGTACTTC.

This rearrangement joins TRBV2 to TRBJ2-1; 9 nucleotides match TRBD1. V trimming: 0 bases; J trimming: 0 bases; junction bases outside the gene matches: 6. The CDR3 loop spans 18 amino acids. The germline V gene has CDR1 SNHLY and CDR2 FYNNEI. CDR3 residues: CASSEALQGASSYNEQFF. In DNA form, the CDR3 reads TGTGCCAGCAGTGAAGCATTACAGGGGGCGAGCTCCTACAATGAGCAGTTCTTC.

This clonotype was recorded many times. The V and J genes are TRBV20-1 and TRBJ2-3; 7 bases map to TRBD1. Germline V gene lookup returns CDR1 DFQATT and CDR2 SNEGSKA (reference sequence). The CDR3 spans 16 residues. V shed 4 bases, J shed 6 bases, and the junction held 16 bases outside the gene matches. The CDR3 region has the DNA TGCAGTGCTATTCCTCGGGACAGTGAAACGGCGGATACGCAGTATTTT. Translating gives CSAIPRDSETADTQYF.

This clonotype was seen only a few times. The chain combines TRBV12-3 or TRBV12-4 with TRBJ2-2, with TRBD2 identical over 8 bases. The CDR3 runs 19 residues. V lost 1 base and J lost 3; bases outside the gene matches: 13. The CDR3 here is CASSLERGAAGAYTGELFF. The CDR3 DNA reads as TGTGCCAGCAGTTTAGAGCGTGGCGCAGCGGGGGCATACACCGGGGAGCTGTTTTTT.

This clonotype was seen repeatedly, ten times or more. V and J are TRBV5-1 and TRBJ2-6; D is perhaps TRBD2 (5 bases). With 5 bases removed from V and 1 base from J, the gap between germline ends came to 19 bases. This CDR3 is built from 18 residues. Germline V gene sequence: CDR1 SGHRS, CDR2 YFSETQ. CDR3 in DNA: TGCGCCAGCAGTCCCCCTCTGGAGGACTGGTCTGGGGCCAACGTCCTGACTTTC. Residues: CASSPPLEDWSGANVLTF.

This rearrangement joins TRBV6-1 to TRBJ1-1; 7 bases match TRBD1. CDR3 length equals 14 residues. Germline V gene data show CDR1 as MNHNS and CDR2 as SASEGT. V lost 5 bases, J lost 4 bases, and 7 bases stayed unmatched. For the CDR3, the DNA is TGTGCCAGCAGTCCGACAGGGTTGAGCACTGAAGCTTTCTTT. Residues: CASSPTGLSTEAFF.

This clonotype has just a few counts. This chain uses TRBV30 with TRBJ2-6; D is ambiguous. The germline CDR1 and CDR2 sequences are GTSNPN and SVGIG (reference sequence). The CDR3 runs to 12 residues. With 5 bases removed from V and 2 bases from J, the gap between germline ends came to 4 bases. As DNA, the CDR3 is TGTGCCTGGGGAGCTGGGGCCAACGTCCTGACTTTC. Protein: CAWGAGANVLTF. Variable domain in full (rest from reference TRBV30 and TRBJ2-6): SQTIHQWPATLVQPVGSPLSLECTVEGTSNPNLYWYRQAAGRGLQLLFYSVGIGQISSEVPQNLSASRPQDRQFILSSKKLLLSDSGFYLCAWGAGANVLTFGAGSRLTVL.

This clonotype came up a few times. V and J are TRBV3-1 and TRBJ2-3, with a possible D match to TRBD2 (6 bases). The CDR3 has 12 amino acids. V lost 4 bases and J lost 7, with 9 bases in between. CDR1 is LGHDT, CDR2 YNNKEL, per germline (reference sequence). The CDR3 protein is CASSRTSNTQYF. DNA of the CDR3: TGTGCCAGCAGCCGAACTAGCAATACGCAGTATTTT.

The chain employs TRBV14 and TRBJ1-2; maybe TRBD1 (5 bases). The V end was cut by 1 base, the J end by 3 bases, with 12 bases between. The germline gives CDR1 SGHDN, CDR2 FVKESK. CDR3 size: 15 residues. The CDR3 is CASSQVSRVHYGYTF. CDR3 nucleotides: TGTGCCAGCAGCCAAGTTTCCAGGGTGCACTATGGCTACACCTTC.

This chain uses TRBV4-1 with TRBJ2-1, with 10 bases identical to TRBD2. V lost 1 base and J lost 9; bases outside the gene matches: 9. CDR1 is MGHRA, CDR2 YSYEKL, per germline. The length of the CDR3 is 16 residues. CDR3 sequence reads: CASSQALAGAGGEQFF. The DNA of the CDR3 is TGCGCCAGCAGCCAAGCCCTAGCGGGAGCCGGTGGTGAGCAGTTCTTC.

This clonotype appeared a few times. This chain uses TRBV7-9 with TRBJ2-2, with a weak D call TRBD1 (5 bases). The CDR3 runs 13 residues. Germline loops: CDR1 SEHNR, CDR2 FQNEAQ (reference sequence). V was shortened by 8 bases and J by 1 base, with 8 bases between the two germline ends. The CDR3 loop reads CASGAENTGELFF. The CDR3 coding sequence is TGTGCCAGCGGGGCAGAGAACACCGGGGAGCTGTTTTTT.

In its sample, this clonotype is medium-sized. The V gene is TRBV20-1, the J gene TRBJ2-1, with 10 bases matching TRBD2. Trimming at V came to 3 bases and at J to 10 bases, leaving 9 bases not matched to a gene. Germline values: CDR1 DFQATT, CDR2 SNEGSKA (reference sequence). This CDR3 region has 14 residues. CDR3 protein: CSARELAGLGEQFF. The CDR3 nucleotides read TGCAGTGCTAGGGAACTAGCGGGGTTGGGGGAGCAGTTCTTC.

This clonotype was observed many times. The rearrangement links TRBV20-1 to TRBJ1-5; tentatively, D is TRBD1 (5 bases). The germline CDR1 and CDR2 sequences are DFQATT and SNEGSKA (reference sequence). The CDR3 is 14 residues long. V was clipped by 4 bases and J by 1 base, with 11 bases between them. The CDR3 loop is CSAKDNLSNQPQHF. CDR3 in DNA: TGCAGTGCTAAGGACAATCTAAGCAATCAGCCCCAGCATTTT.

This clonotype was found many times. The V gene is TRBV29-1, the J gene TRBJ2-5, with 9 bases identical to TRBD2. The CDR3 extends over 15 amino acids. Germline loops: CDR1 SQVTM, CDR2 ANQGSEA. V shed 6 bases and J 1 base; nucleotides not matched to a gene: 9. CDR3 coding DNA: TGCAGCGTGGATGACCTAGCGGGGAGCCAAGAGACCCAGTACTTC. Encoded protein: CSVDDLAGSQETQYF.

In this sample, this clonotype turned up a few times. This rearrangement joins TRBV29-1 to TRBJ2-7; D gene unclear. This CDR3 has 12 amino acids. V lost 6 bases to trimming and J lost 2 bases, with 11 bases between them. Germline CDR1 is SQVTM and CDR2 is ANQGSEA. Here the CDR3 DNA reads TGCAGCGTCGCCGACTGGACCTACGAGCAGTACTTC. This codes for CSVADWTYEQYF.

The V and J genes are TRBV5-1 and TRBJ2-7; D might be TRBD2 (7 bases). V was trimmed by 0 bases and J by 5 bases, leaving 15 bases between them. The CDR3 is made up of 15 amino acids. Germline assignment: CDR1 SGHRS and CDR2 YFSETQ. CDR3 coding DNA: TGCGCCAGCAGCTTGGATCGGGGGGCGCCCCACGAGCAGTACTTC. Translating it yields CASSLDRGAPHEQYF.

Written as DNA, the CDR3 is TGTGCCACCAGTGATTGGGGCGAGGCCAACGTCCTGACTTTC. Translating gives CATSDWGEANVLTF. The chain employs TRBV24-1 and TRBJ2-6; perhaps TRBD1 as D (5 bases). This CDR3 region has 14 residues. V was pared by 2 bases and J by 6 bases, with 7 bases between. Germline values: CDR1 KGHDR, CDR2 SFDVKD.

The chain uses TRBV27 and TRBJ2-1; the D gene is possibly TRBD1 (5 bases). V lost 10 bases, J lost 7 bases, and 11 bases lay in between. The CDR3 spans 11 residues. CDR1 is MNHEY and CDR2 is SMNVEV in the germline V gene (reference sequence). In nucleotides, the CDR3 is TGTGCCACGATGGGGCGGAATGAGCAGTTCTTC. This translates into CATMGRNEQFF.

Many counts were recorded for this clonotype. V gene TRBV7-8 combines with J gene TRBJ2-7, with TRBD1 matching 7 bases. J gave up 3 bases and V 5 bases, and 10 bases lay outside the gene matches. Germline lookup yields CDR1 SGHVS and CDR2 FQNEAQ. The CDR3 runs 15 residues. The CDR3: CASSGRQGKSYEQYF. The CDR3, as DNA: TGTGCCAGCAGCGGACGACAGGGAAAGAGCTACGAGCAGTACTTC.

This chain joins TRBV7-9 and TRBJ2-1; D call uncertain. The CDR3 contains 12 residues. Deletions cut 7 bases from V and 8 bases from J, with 12 bases between. The germline V gene encodes CDR1 SEHNR and CDR2 FQNEAQ (reference sequence). The CDR3 reads CASTTVVDEQFF. CDR3 in DNA: TGTGCCAGCACCACAGTGGTCGATGAGCAGTTCTTC.

This clonotype was seen a handful of times. This chain connects TRBV11-1 to TRBJ1-6; a possible D gene is TRBD1 (6 bases). Germline V CDR1 and CDR2: SGHAT, FQDESV (reference sequence). CDR3 length: 19 residues. Trimming removed 3 bases from V and 0 bases from J, with 18 bases in between. This chain's CDR3 is CASSLAGDLGSSYNSPLHF. CDR3 DNA: TGTGCCAGCAGCTTGGCAGGGGATTTAGGGAGCTCCTATAATTCACCCCTCCACTTT.

This clonotype has at least ten counts. The chain joins TRBV29-1 to TRBJ1-2; no reliable D call. V was shortened by 4 bases and J by 8 bases, with 17 bases between the two germline ends. The CDR3 extends over 13 amino acids. Germline V CDR1 and CDR2: SQVTM, ANQGSEA. The CDR3 DNA is TGCAGCGTTGTTGACCCTACGACGAGGGGCTACACCTTC. It encodes CSVVDPTTRGYTF. Supplemented by reference TRBV29-1 and TRBJ1-2, the full variable domain reads SAVISQKPSRDICQRGTSLTIQCQVDSQVTMMFWYRQQPGQSLTLIATANQGSEATYESGFVIDKFPISRPNLTFSTLTVSNMSPEDSSIYLCSVVDPTTRGYTFGSGTRLTVV.

The CDR3 sequence is CASSLRGLADTGELFF. The DNA for the CDR3 is TGTGCCAGCAGTTTACGGGGGCTAGCGGACACCGGGGAGCTGTTTTTT. The V gene is TRBV28, the J gene TRBJ2-2; perhaps TRBD2 as D (7 bases). This CDR3 has 16 residues. Germline assignment: CDR1 MDHEN and CDR2 SYDVKM. V lost 2 bases to trimming and J lost 3 bases, with 13 bases between them.

This clonotype was found a few times. The chain recombines TRBV5-1 with TRBJ2-2, with D maybe TRBD2 (5 bases). Trimming pared 0 bases from V and 5 bases from J, leaving 11 bases between. In germline, CDR1 is SGHRS, CDR2 YFSETQ. The CDR3 has 15 amino acids. The CDR3 loop is CASSLAGSWTGELFF. The CDR3 DNA reads as TGCGCCAGCAGCTTGGCGGGGAGCTGGACCGGGGAGCTGTTTTTT.

This clonotype came up a few times. The genes are TRBV4-1 and TRBJ2-7; 10 bases fit TRBD2. Germline CDR1 MGHRA, CDR2 YSYEKL. The length of the CDR3 is 17 residues. Losses at the gene ends were 0 bases for V and 3 bases for J; bases not matched to a gene: 8. The CDR3 coding sequence is TGCGCCAGCAGCCAAGATCCTAGCGGGGGACTTCACTACGAGCAGTACTTC. The encoded protein is CASSQDPSGGLHYEQYF.

V gene TRBV5-1 combines with J gene TRBJ2-7; no reliable D call. This CDR3 is 14 amino acids long. The germline CDR1 and CDR2 sequences are SGHRS and YFSETQ. Trimming removed 6 bases at V and 6 bases at J, with 19 bases between. The CDR3 bases are TGCGCCAGCAAAGGCGGTCGCTTACCCGGCGAGCAGTACTTC. Encoded protein: CASKGGRLPGEQYF.